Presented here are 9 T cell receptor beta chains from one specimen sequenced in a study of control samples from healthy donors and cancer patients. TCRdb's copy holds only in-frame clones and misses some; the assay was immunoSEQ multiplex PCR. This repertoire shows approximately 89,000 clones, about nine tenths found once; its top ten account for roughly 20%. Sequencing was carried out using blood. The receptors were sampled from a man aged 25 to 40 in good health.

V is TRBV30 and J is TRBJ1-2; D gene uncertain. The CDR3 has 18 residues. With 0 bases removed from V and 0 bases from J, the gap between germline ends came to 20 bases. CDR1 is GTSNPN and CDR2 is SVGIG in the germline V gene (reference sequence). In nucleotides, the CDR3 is TGTGCCTGGAGTGTAAAAACGGCAGAGCTCGTAGCTAACTATGGCTACACCTTC. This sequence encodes CAWSVKTAELVANYGYTF.

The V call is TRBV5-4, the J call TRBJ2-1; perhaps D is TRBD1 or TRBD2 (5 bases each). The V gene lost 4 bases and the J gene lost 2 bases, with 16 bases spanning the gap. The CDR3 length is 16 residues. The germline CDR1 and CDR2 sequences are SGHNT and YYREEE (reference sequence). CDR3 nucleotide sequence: TGTGCCAGCAGCGCCCCCGGGACGATAACCTACAATGAGCAGTTCTTC. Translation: CASSAPGTITYNEQFF.

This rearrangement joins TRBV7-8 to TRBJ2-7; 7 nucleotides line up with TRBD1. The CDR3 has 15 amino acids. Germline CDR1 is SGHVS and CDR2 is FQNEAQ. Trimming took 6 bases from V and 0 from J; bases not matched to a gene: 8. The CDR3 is CASSFKGGGSYEQYF. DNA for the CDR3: TGTGCCAGCAGTTTCAAAGGGGGCGGCTCCTACGAGCAGTACTTC.

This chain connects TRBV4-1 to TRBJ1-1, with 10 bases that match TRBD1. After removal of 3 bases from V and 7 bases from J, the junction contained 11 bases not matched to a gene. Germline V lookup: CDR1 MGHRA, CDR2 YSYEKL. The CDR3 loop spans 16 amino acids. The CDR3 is CASSHLPGTGDGEAFF. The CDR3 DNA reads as TGCGCCAGCAGCCACCTTCCCGGGACAGGGGACGGTGAAGCTTTCTTT.

The CDR3 loop reads CASSPPYRLASDNEQFF. As DNA, the CDR3 is TGTGCCAGCAGCCCACCCTACCGACTAGCATCGGACAATGAGCAGTTCTTC. The chain combines TRBV7-8 with TRBJ2-1, with 7 bases matching TRBD2. This CDR3 region has 17 residues. Germline CDR1 and CDR2: SGHVS and FQNEAQ. J was trimmed by 5 bases and V by 5 bases; bases with no gene match: 15.

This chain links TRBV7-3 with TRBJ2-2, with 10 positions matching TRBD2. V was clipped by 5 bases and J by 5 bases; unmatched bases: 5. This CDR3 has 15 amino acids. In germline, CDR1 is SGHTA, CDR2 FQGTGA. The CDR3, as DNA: TGTGCCAGCAGCCTCGGGACTAGCGCGACCGGGGAGCTGTTTTTT. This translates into CASSLGTSATGELFF. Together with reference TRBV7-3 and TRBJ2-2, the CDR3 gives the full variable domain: GAGVSQTPSNKVTEKGKYVELRCDPISGHTALYWYRQSLGQGPEFLIYFQGTGAADDSGLPNDRFFAVRPEGSVSTLKIQRTERGDSAVYLCASSLGTSATGELFFGEGSRLTVL.

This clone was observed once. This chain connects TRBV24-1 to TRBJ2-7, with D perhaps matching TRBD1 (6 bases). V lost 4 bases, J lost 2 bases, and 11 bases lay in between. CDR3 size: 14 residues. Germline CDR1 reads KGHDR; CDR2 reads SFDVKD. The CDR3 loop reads CATSDPDRPYEQYF. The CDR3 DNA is TGTGCCACCAGTGACCCTGACAGGCCCTACGAGCAGTACTTC.

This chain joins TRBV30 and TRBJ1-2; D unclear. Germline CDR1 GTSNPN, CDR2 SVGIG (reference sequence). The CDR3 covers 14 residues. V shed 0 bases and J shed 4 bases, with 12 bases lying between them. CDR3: CAWSVRAVIYGYTF. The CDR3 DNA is TGTGCCTGGAGTGTACGGGCAGTTATCTATGGCTACACCTTC.

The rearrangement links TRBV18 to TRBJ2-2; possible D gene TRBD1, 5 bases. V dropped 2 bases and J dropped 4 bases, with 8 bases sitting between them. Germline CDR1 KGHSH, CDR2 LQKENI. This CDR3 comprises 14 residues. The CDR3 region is CASSPGAGTGELFF. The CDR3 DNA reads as TGTGCCAGCTCACCAGGGGCCGGCACCGGGGAGCTGTTTTTT.